This T cell receptor beta chain derives from a study of CD8 T cells in Susac syndrome. V lost 1 base and J lost 1, with 5 bases in between. The CDR3 contains 13 residues. The germline CDR1 and CDR2 sequences are MGHRA and YSYEKL. Reverse transcription of about 0.45 to 1 ug RNA used random hexamers. TCRdb reprocessed the immunoSEQ multiplex PCR reads via MiXCR and lists one record per CDR3 protein. This table holds some 96,000 distinct CDR3 sequences, 95% found once. The sample was CD8+ T cells from PBMCs. The receptor was isolated from a human donor with Susac syndrome. The chain uses TRBV4-1 and TRBJ2-7; no clear D. The CDR3 reads CASSQVGSYEQYF. CDR3 nucleotides: TGCGCCAGCAGCCAAGTCGGATCCTACGAGCAGTACTTC.